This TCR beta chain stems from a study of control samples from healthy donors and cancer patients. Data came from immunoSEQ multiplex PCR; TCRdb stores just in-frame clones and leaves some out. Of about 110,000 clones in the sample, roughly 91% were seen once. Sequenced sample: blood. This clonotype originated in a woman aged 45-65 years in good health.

The chain's CDR3 is CASSWLASSNEQFF. The CDR3 nucleotides are TGTGCCAGCAGCTGGCTAGCGAGTTCCAATGAGCAGTTCTTC. The gene calls are TRBV9 and TRBJ2-1, with D perhaps TRBD2 (6 bases). V gave up 4 bases and J gave up 6 bases, with 14 bases separating them. The CDR3 runs to 14 residues. Per the germline V gene, CDR1 is SGDLS and CDR2 is YYNGEE.